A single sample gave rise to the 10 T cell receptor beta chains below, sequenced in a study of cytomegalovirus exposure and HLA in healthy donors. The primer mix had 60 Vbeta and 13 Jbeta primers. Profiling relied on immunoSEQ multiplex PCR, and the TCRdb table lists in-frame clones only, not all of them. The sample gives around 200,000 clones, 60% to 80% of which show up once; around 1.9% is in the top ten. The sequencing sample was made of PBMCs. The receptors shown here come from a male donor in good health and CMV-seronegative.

The CDR3 loop reads CASSDRDRGSMNTEAFF. The CDR3 nucleotides are TGTGCCAGCAGTGATCGGGACAGGGGGAGCATGAACACTGAAGCTTTCTTT. This chain joins TRBV6-1 and TRBJ1-1; 11 bases fit TRBD1. V lost 3 bases, J lost 0 bases, and 6 bases stayed unmatched. Per the germline V gene, CDR1 is MNHNS and CDR2 is SASEGT. The CDR3 is 17 amino acids.

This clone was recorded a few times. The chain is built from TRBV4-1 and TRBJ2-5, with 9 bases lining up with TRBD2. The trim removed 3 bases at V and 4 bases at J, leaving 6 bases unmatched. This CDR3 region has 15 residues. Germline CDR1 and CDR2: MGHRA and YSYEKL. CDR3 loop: CASSQGGGAGETQYF. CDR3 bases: TGCGCCAGCAGCCAGGGCGGGGGGGCGGGAGAGACCCAGTACTTC.

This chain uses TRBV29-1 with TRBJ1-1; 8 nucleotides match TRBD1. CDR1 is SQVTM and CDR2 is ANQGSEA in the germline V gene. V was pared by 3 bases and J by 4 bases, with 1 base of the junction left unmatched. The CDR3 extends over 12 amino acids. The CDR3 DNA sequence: TGCAGCGTTGACAGGGGGCCCACTGAAGCTTTCTTT. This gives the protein CSVDRGPTEAFF.

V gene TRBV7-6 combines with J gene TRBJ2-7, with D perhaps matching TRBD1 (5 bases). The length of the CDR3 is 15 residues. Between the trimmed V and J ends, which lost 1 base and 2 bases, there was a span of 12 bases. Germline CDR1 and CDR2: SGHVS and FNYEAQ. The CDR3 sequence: CASSLDSDSPYEQYF. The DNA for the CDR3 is TGTGCCAGCAGCTTAGACTCTGACAGCCCCTACGAGCAGTACTTC.

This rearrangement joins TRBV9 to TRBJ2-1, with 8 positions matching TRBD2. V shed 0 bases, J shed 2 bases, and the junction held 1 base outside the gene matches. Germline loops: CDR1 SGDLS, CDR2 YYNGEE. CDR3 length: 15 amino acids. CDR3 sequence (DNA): TGTGCCAGCAGCGTAGCGGGAGGGACCTACAATGAGCAGTTCTTC. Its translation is CASSVAGGTYNEQFF. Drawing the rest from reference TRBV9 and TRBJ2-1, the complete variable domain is DSGVTQTPKHLITATGQRVTLRCSPRSGDLSVYWYQQSLDQGLQFLIQYYNGEERAKGNILERFSAQQFPDLHSELNLSSLELGDSALYFCASSVAGGTYNEQFFGPGTRLTVL.

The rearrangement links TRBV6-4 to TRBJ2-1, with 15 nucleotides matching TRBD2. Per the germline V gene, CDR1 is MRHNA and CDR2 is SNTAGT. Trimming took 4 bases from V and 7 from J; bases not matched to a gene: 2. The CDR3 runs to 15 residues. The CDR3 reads CASSGTSGGANEQFF. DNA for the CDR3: TGTGCCAGCAGTGGGACTAGCGGGGGGGCGAATGAGCAGTTCTTC.

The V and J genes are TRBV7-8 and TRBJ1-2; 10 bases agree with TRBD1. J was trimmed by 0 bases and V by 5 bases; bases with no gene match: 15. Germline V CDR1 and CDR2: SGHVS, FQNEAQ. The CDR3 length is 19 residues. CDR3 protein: CASSAILRDRGKTNYGYTF. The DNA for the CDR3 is TGTGCCAGCAGCGCCATCCTCCGGGACAGGGGAAAGACTAACTATGGCTACACCTTC.

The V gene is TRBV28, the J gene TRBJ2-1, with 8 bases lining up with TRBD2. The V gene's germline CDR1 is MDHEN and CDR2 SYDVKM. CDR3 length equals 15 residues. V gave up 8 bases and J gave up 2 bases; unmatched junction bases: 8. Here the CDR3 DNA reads TGTGCCAGCGAGGGGACTAGGCGTGCCTACAATGAGCAGTTCTTC. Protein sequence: CASEGTRRAYNEQFF.

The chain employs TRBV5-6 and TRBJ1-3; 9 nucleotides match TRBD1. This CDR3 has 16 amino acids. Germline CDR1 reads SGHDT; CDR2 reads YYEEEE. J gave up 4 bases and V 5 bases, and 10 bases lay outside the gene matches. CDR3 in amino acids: CASRTQQGAPGNTIYF. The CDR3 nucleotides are TGTGCCAGCAGGACCCAACAGGGGGCCCCCGGAAACACCATATATTTT.

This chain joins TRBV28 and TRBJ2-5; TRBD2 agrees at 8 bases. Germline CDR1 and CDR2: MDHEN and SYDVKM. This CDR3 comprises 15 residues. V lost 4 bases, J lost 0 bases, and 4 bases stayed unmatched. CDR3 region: CASSSIAGYQETQYF. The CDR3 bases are TGTGCCAGCAGTTCCATAGCGGGGTACCAAGAGACCCAGTACTTC.